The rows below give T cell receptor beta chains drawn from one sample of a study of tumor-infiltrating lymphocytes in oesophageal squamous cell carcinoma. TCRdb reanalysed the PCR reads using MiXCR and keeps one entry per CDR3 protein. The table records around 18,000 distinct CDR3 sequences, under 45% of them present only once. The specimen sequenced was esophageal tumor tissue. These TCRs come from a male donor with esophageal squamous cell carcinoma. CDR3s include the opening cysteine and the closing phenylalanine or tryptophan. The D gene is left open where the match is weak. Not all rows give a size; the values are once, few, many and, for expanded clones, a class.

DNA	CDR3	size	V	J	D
TGTGCCAGCAGCGCAAGTGTGGGGAGCCAAGAGACCCAGTACTTC	CASSASVGSQETQYF	many	TRBV9	TRBJ2-5	.
TGTGCCATCAGTGAGACCCAAAGAACCTACTATGGCTACACCTTC	CAISETQRTYYGYTF	.	TRBV10-3	TRBJ1-2	.
TGTGCCAGCAGCCCCAGGGACGGTGAAACTGAAGCTTTCTTT	CASSPRDGETEAFF	.	TRBV11-1	TRBJ1-1	.
TGTGCCAGCAGCTTAGCCCCCGGACTAGCGGGAGGTGCTAGCACAGATACGCAGTATTTT	CASSLAPGLAGGASTDTQYF	.	TRBV7-2	TRBJ2-3	TRBD2
TGTGCCATCTCCCTTAGGGACGAGACTGAGCAGTTCTTC	CAISLRDETEQFF	.	TRBV10-3	TRBJ2-1	.
TGCGCCAGCAGCCAAGTCCAACAGGGGATCTACGAGCAGTACTTC	CASSQVQQGIYEQYF	few	TRBV4-1	TRBJ2-7	TRBD1
TGTGCCACGTCCGACAGTATCAATGAGCAGTTCTTC	CATSDSINEQFF	many	TRBV15	TRBJ2-1	.
TGTGCCAGCAGCCAAGGCTCTAGCACAGATACGCAGTATTTT	CASSQGSSTDTQYF	few	TRBV3-1	TRBJ2-3	.
TGTGCCAGCAGCTTAGACAGGGGGCCAGGGGAGCAGTACTTC	CASSLDRGPGEQYF	.	TRBV7-8	TRBJ2-7	TRBD1
TGTGCCAGCAGCTTAATGTCCGGGTGGGGGACCCAGTACTTC	CASSLMSGWGTQYF	.	TRBV7-3	TRBJ2-5	.
TGTGCCAGCAGCCGGGACGGTCAGAGCTCCTACAATGAGCAGTACTTC	CASSRDGQSSYNEQYF	few	TRBV7-8	TRBJ2-7	.
TGTGCCAGCAAACAGGAGGGGATTACCTATGGCTACACCTTC	CASKQEGITYGYTF	once	TRBV12-3/TRBV12-4	TRBJ1-2	.
TGTGCCAGCAGTTACTCGTCGTACCCGCCGGACCAGCCCCAGCATTTT	CASSYSSYPPDQPQHF	many	TRBV6-6	TRBJ1-5	.
TGTGCCAGCAGCGTAGAGGGGGACAGGGACGAAAAACTGTTTTTT	CASSVEGDRDEKLFF	few	TRBV9	TRBJ1-4	TRBD1
TGTGCCACCAGTGAGACCGGGACCGGAGAGACCCAGTACTTC	CATSETGTGETQYF	.	TRBV24-1	TRBJ2-5	.
TGTGCCAGCAGCCCCGCGGGATCGGGTGAGCAGTTCTTC	CASSPAGSGEQFF	few	TRBV7-3	TRBJ2-1	.
TGTGCCAGCAGCTTGGAAACAGGGGGCTTCTACGAGCAGTACTTC	CASSLETGGFYEQYF	many	TRBV5-6	TRBJ2-7	TRBD1
TGTGCCAGCAGCTTAAACACCCCGCAAGGGTCTGAAGCTTTCTTT	CASSLNTPQGSEAFF	.	TRBV7-2	TRBJ1-1	.
TGTGCCATCAGTGATGGGACTAGCGGGAGGGCCGGCGAGACCCAGTACTTC	CAISDGTSGRAGETQYF	.	TRBV10-3	TRBJ2-5	TRBD2
TGTGCCAGCTCCTTTTATGAGCGGGGCGACGAGCAGTACTTC	CASSFYERGDEQYF	medium-sized	TRBV7-2	TRBJ2-7	TRBD2
TGTGCCAGCAGCTTACAAGCGGGAGGGGGAACCTACGAGCAGTACTTC	CASSLQAGGGTYEQYF	.	TRBV7-2	TRBJ2-7	TRBD2
TGTGCCAGCAGCTTAGTTGGGTCCGGGGGGACTGAAGCTTTCTTT	CASSLVGSGGTEAFF	.	TRBV11-2	TRBJ1-1	.
TGTGCCAGCTCACCACCGGGACAGGGGGGACAACTTGAGCAGTTCTTC	CASSPPGQGGQLEQFF	.	TRBV18	TRBJ2-1	TRBD1
TGTGCCAGCAGCTTAGCGGTGGACCCCGGAGGGGTAGAGACCCAGTACTTC	CASSLAVDPGGVETQYF	few	TRBV7-8	TRBJ2-5	.
TGTGCCAGCAGCCAACAAAGCGGGAGCTCATACGAGCAGTACTTC	CASSQQSGSSYEQYF	few	TRBV7-2	TRBJ2-7	TRBD2
TGTGCCAGCAGCGCCGGGGATATAGGGGAAAAACTGTTTTTT	CASSAGDIGEKLFF	large	TRBV7-2	TRBJ1-4	.
TGTGCCAGCAGCCTCTCCGGGGGGGGGGCGGTTATGCAGTATTTT	CASSLSGGGAVMQYF	few	TRBV7-8	TRBJ2-3	TRBD2
TGCAGCGTAACGACAGGGGCGAATGAGCAGTTCTTC	CSVTTGANEQFF	few	TRBV29-1	TRBJ2-1	TRBD1
TGTGCCAGCAGGGTGGGGGGGAGCAATCAGCCCCAGCATTTT	CASRVGGSNQPQHF	.	TRBV6-6	TRBJ1-5	.
TGTGCCAGTAGATGGCTAGCTGCCACCGGGGAGCTGTTTTTT	CASRWLAATGELFF	.	TRBV19	TRBJ2-2	.
.	CASSPHGGPLHLRF	medium-sized	TRBV12-3/TRBV12-4	TRBJ2-6	.
TGTGCCAGCAGCTTGGGACTAGCGGGGGGACGTTACGAGCAGTACTTC	CASSLGLAGGRYEQYF	.	TRBV7-2	TRBJ2-7	TRBD2